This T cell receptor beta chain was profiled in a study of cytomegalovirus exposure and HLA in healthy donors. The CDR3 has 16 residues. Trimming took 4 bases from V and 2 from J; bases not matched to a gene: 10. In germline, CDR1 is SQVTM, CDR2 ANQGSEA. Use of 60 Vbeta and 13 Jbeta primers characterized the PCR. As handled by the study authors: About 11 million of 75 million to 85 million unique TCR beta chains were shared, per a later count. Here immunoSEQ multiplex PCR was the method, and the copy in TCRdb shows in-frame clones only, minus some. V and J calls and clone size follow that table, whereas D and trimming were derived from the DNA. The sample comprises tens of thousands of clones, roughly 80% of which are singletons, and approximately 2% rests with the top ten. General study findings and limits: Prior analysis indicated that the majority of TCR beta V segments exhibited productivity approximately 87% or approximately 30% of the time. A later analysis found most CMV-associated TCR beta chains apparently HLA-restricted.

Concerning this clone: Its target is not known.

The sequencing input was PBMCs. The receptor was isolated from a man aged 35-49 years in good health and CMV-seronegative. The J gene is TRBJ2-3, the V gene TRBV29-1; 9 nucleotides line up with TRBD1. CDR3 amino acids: CSVVLDRGPHTDTQYF. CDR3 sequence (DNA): TGCAGCGTTGTCTTGGACAGGGGACCTCACACAGATACGCAGTATTTT.